The rows below give T cell receptor beta chains drawn from one sample of a study of response to subunit inactivated influenza vaccine. Via MiXCR, TCRdb re-called the RT-PCR reads, giving one row per CDR3 protein. The data show about 180,000 distinct CDR3 sequences, 9.5% to 12% seen once. Sequenced here: CD8+ T cells sorted from PBMCs, sampled less than 25 months after vaccination. The receptors come from a man between 50 and 69 years old who received an inactivated influenza vaccine. Each CDR3 is given with its conserved first and last residue. A D gene is named only where the DNA matches it firmly. Clone size is shown for a subset of rows, as once, few, many or a class of expanded clone.

j_gene | abundance | v_gene | d_gene | CDR3aa | CDR3nt
TRBJ1-3 | NA | TRBV4-1 | NA | CASSPRGGGNTIYF | TGCGCCAGCAGCCCAAGAGGAGGAGGAAACACCATATATTTT
TRBJ1-1 | NA | TRBV27 | NA | CTSSLAEVDTEAFF | TGCACCAGCAGCCTGGCCGAGGTAGACACTGAAGCTTTCTTT
TRBJ2-3 | few | TRBV9 | TRBD2 | CASSVATVLAGGHADTQYF | TGTGCCAGCAGCGTAGCTACCGTCCTAGCGGGAGGTCATGCAGATACGCAGTATTTT
TRBJ2-3 | NA | TRBV24-1 | NA | CATSHTRDLITDTQYF | TGTGCCACCAGCCACACTCGAGACCTGATCACAGATACGCAGTATTTT
TRBJ2-1 | many | TRBV12-3/TRBV12-4 | TRBD1 | CASTSGDRGGHEQFF | TGTGCCAGTACCTCTGGGGACAGGGGCGGCCATGAGCAGTTCTTC
TRBJ2-1 | NA | TRBV7-9 | NA | CASSPLGRLSYNEQFF | TGTGCCAGCAGCCCACTCGGCCGGCTGTCCTACAATGAGCAGTTCTTC
TRBJ2-2 | NA | TRBV11-2 | NA | CVSSFNTGELFF | TGTGTCAGCAGCTTCAACACCGGGGAGCTGTTTTTT
TRBJ2-3 | NA | TRBV7-2 | TRBD2 | CASNHLAGAFTDTQYF | TGTGCCAGCAACCATCTAGCGGGAGCCTTCACAGATACGCAGTATTTT
TRBJ2-3 | many | TRBV27 | TRBD2 | CASSPTGGPYTQYF | TGTGCCAGCAGTCCAACGGGAGGGCCTTATACGCAGTATTTT
TRBJ2-1 | NA | TRBV27 | NA | CASSLDWSNEQFF | TGTGCCAGCAGTTTAGACTGGAGCAATGAGCAGTTCTTC
TRBJ1-5 | NA | TRBV2 | TRBD1 | CASSYRGSGNQPQHF | TGTGCCAGCAGTTACAGGGGATCGGGCAATCAGCCCCAGCATTTT
TRBJ2-7 | NA | TRBV20-1 | TRBD2 | CSARRTSESYEQYF | TGCAGTGCTAGAAGGACTAGCGAATCCTACGAGCAGTACTTC
TRBJ1-5 | few | TRBV3-1 | NA | CASSPFQGNQPQHF | TGTGCCAGCAGTCCCTTTCAGGGAAATCAGCCCCAGCATTTT
TRBJ2-7 | NA | TRBV7-9 | NA | CASSLEGGLFYEQYF | TGTGCCAGCAGCTTAGAGGGGGGACTGTTCTACGAGCAGTACTTC
TRBJ2-7 | many | TRBV4-3 | NA | CASSPTLVEEQYF | TGCGCCAGCAGCCCAACCCTAGTCGAAGAGCAGTACTTC
TRBJ2-2 | many | TRBV7-9 | NA | CAPGGGNTGELFF | TGTGCCCCAGGCGGCGGTAACACCGGGGAGCTGTTTTTT
TRBJ2-7 | many | TRBV7-9 | NA | CASSQGRAPHEQYF | TGTGCCAGCAGCCAAGGCAGGGCGCCCCACGAGCAGTACTTC
TRBJ2-2 | few | TRBV6-2/TRBV6-3 | NA | CASSLIQGNTGELFF | TGTGCCAGCAGTTTAATACAGGGGAACACCGGGGAGCTGTTTTTT
TRBJ2-7 | NA | TRBV2 | NA | CASSRQVYEQYF | TGTGCCAGCAGTCGTCAAGTCTACGAGCAGTACTTC
TRBJ2-5 | many | TRBV4-3 | NA | CASSQETFQETQYF | TGCGCCAGCAGCCAAGAGACGTTCCAAGAGACCCAGTACTTC
TRBJ2-7 | many | TRBV5-6 | NA | CASGGLGSYEQYF | TGTGCCAGTGGGGGTCTTGGGTCCTACGAGCAGTACTTC
TRBJ2-7 | many | TRBV29-1 | TRBD2 | CSVETGGPYEQYF | TGCAGCGTTGAAACGGGAGGACCCTACGAGCAGTACTTC
TRBJ2-1 | NA | TRBV7-9 | TRBD2 | CASSLGTESGGRSEQFF | TGTGCCAGCAGCTTAGGGACGGAGAGCGGGGGGCGGAGTGAGCAGTTCTTC